This T cell receptor beta chain was sequenced during a study of CD8 T cells in ankylosing spondylitis. Overall study findings and caveats: Clones linked to the disease showed a CD8+ phenotype. They occurred at relatively low frequencies in peripheral blood. Past studies reported some motif variants in reactive arthritis synovial fluid and blood.

TCRdb used MiXCR to reprocess the 5' RACE reads, holding one entry per CDR3 protein. The data hold just under 350,000 distinct CDR3 sequences, with roughly 14% observed a single time. In the case of this clonotype: The target antigen is unknown.

The CDR3 has 15 residues. CDR1 is SEHNR, CDR2 FQNEAQ, per germline (reference sequence). The J segment lost 4 bases and the V segment lost 2 bases, leaving 6 bases of the junction unmatched. This TCR derives from a male donor with ankylosing spondylitis or in good health (not recorded which). This sequence joins TRBV7-9 and TRBJ2-3, with 7 bases fitting TRBD1. Sequenced material: blood, either unsorted or a sorted T cell fraction (not recorded which). The DNA of the CDR3 is TGTGCCAGCAGCTTAACAGGGGCGGACCCAGATACGCAGTATTTT. Its protein product is CASSLTGADPDTQYF.